The 5 T cell receptor beta chains listed next were all sequenced from one sample in a study of identical twins (dated by TCRdb to the mid-2010s). Receptor amplification or capture employed 5' RACE. The sequencing machine was an Illumina HiSeq 2000. TCRdb handled the public reads itself, with Q25 trimming in fastp and clone calling in MiXCR, and kept productive beta chains. Each CDR3 protein gets just one entry, which takes the most common genes and DNA from the rows behind it. The sample profile shows 200,000 to 300,000 distinct CDR3 sequences; more than 9% of them were found once. The ten largest clones capture 9% to 10% of the sample. Sequencing input: memory T cells sorted from blood. In light of the paper, this sample's cell subset or site label describes: CD45RO+ enriched T cells. Receptors were obtained from a man aged 45 to 65 in good health.

This clonotype has a count of ten or more. This rearrangement joins TRBV24-1 to TRBJ2-1, with 11 nucleotides matching TRBD1. Germline V CDR1 and CDR2: KGHDR, SFDVKD. V shed 4 bases and J 7 bases; nucleotides not matched to a gene: 5. This CDR3 has 15 amino acids. CDR3 amino acids: CATSEPGTGGNEQFF. The CDR3 DNA reads as TGTGCCACCAGTGAACCCGGGACAGGGGGAAATGAGCAGTTCTTC.

This clonotype has ten or more counts. The chain recombines TRBV5-6 with TRBJ2-3, with no clear D. The V gene lost 1 base and the J gene lost 3 bases, with 9 bases spanning the gap. The germline gives CDR1 SGHDT, CDR2 YYEEEE. This CDR3 spans 14 amino acids. The CDR3 DNA sequence: TGTGCCAGCAGCTTGTCTTCTCGGACAGATACGCAGTATTTT. Protein product: CASSLSSRTDTQYF.

This clonotype was counted many times. The V gene is TRBV6-2 or TRBV6-3, the J gene TRBJ1-1; tentatively, D is TRBD1 (6 bases). The CDR3 sequence is 15 residues long. CDR1 and CDR2 from the germline V gene are MNHEY and SVGEGT. Deletions cut 7 bases from V and 3 bases from J, with 18 bases between. As DNA, the CDR3 is TGTGCCAGCAAGCTGACATTTCAGGGGCACACTGAAGCTTTCTTT. It is translated as CASKLTFQGHTEAFF.

This clonotype appeared many times. The gene calls are TRBV27 and TRBJ2-7, with a weak D call TRBD1 (5 bases). Per germline, CDR1 MNHEY and CDR2 SMNVEV (reference sequence). V was cut by 7 bases and J by 3 bases, with 16 bases left in between. There are 14 residues in the CDR3. For the CDR3, the DNA is TGTGCCAGCAAGCTAGGCTCAGACAGCTACGAGCAGTACTTC. Translated: CASKLGSDSYEQYF.

The chain recombines TRBV7-9 with TRBJ2-7; D gene ambiguous. Trimming took 1 base from V and 1 from J, leaving 11 bases between them. Per germline, CDR1 SEHNR and CDR2 FQNEAQ (reference sequence). This CDR3 region has 15 residues. DNA of the CDR3: TGTGCCAGCAGCTTAGGAGATGCGAGGTCCTACGAGCAGTACTTC. Protein sequence: CASSLGDARSYEQYF.